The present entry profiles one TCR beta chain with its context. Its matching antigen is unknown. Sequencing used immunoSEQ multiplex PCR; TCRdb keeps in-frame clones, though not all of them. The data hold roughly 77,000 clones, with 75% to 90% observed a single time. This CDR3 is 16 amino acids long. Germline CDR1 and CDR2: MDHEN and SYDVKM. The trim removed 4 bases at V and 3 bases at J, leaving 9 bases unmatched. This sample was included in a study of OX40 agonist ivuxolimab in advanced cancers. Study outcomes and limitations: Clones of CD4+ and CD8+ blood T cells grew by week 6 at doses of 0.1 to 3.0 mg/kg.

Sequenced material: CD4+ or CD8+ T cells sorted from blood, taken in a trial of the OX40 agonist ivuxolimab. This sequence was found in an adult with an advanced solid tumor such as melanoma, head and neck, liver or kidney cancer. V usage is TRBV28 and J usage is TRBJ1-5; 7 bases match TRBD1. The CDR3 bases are TGTGCCAGCAGTTCAATGACAGGGTTGGTCAATCAGCCCCAGCATTTT. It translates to CASSSMTGLVNQPQHF.